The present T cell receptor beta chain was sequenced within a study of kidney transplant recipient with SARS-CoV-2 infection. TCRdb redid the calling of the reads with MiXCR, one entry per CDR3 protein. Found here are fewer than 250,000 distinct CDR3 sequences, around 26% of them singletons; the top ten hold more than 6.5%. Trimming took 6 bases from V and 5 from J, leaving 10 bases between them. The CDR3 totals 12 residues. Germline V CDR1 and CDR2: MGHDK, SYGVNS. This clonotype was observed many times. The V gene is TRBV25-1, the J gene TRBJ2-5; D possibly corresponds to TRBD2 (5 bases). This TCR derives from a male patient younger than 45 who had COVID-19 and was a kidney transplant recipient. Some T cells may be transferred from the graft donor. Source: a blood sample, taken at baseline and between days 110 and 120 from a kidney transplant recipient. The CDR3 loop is CASRHGGETQYF. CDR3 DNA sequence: TGTGCCAGCAGACACGGCGGGGAGACCCAGTACTTC.